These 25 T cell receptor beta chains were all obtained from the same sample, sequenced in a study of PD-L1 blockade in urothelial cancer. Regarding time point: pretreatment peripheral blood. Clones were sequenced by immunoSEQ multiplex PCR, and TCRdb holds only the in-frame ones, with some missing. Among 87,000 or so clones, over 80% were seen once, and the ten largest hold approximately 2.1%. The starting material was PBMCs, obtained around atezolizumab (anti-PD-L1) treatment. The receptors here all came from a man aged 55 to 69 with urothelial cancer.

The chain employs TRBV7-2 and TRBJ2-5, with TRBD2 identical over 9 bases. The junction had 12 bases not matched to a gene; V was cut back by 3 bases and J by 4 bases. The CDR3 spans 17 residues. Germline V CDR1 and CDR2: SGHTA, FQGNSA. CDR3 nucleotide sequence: TGTGCCAGCAGCTTGTACCCGGCGGGAGGGCCGGGAGAGACCCAGTACTTC. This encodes CASSLYPAGGPGETQYF.

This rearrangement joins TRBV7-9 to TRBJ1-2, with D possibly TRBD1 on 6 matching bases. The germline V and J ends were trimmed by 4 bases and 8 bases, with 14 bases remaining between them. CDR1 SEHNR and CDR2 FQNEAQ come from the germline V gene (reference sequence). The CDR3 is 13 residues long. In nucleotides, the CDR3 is TGTGCCAGCAGCTCAAGGGGGGGAACGGGCTACACCTTC. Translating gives CASSSRGGTGYTF.

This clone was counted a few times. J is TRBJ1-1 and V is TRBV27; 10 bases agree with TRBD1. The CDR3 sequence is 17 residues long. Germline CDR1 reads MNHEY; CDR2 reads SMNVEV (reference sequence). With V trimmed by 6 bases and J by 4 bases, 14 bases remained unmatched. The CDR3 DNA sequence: TGTGCCAGCAGCCCGGGGACAGGGGCTGGTGGGGTCACTGAAGCTTTCTTT. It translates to CASSPGTGAGGVTEAFF.

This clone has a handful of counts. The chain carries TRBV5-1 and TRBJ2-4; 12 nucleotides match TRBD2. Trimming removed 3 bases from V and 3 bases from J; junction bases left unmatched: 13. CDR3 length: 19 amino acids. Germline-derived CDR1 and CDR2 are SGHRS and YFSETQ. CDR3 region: CASSWGTSGGTLGKNIQYF. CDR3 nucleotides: TGCGCCAGCAGCTGGGGAACTAGCGGGGGGACCCTGGGCAAAAACATTCAGTACTTC. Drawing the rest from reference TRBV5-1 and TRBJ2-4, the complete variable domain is KAGVTQTPRYLIKTRGQQVTLSCSPISGHRSVSWYQQTPGQGLQFLFEYFSETQRNKGNFPGRFSGRQFSNSRSEMNVSTLELGDSALYLCASSWGTSGGTLGKNIQYFGAGTRLSVL.

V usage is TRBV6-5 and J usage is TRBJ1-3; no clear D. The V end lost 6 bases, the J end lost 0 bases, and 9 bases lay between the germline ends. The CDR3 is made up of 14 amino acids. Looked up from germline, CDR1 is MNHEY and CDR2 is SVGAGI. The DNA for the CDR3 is TGTGCCAGCAGCCCTTCGGTCTCTGGAAACACCATATATTTT. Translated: CASSPSVSGNTIYF.

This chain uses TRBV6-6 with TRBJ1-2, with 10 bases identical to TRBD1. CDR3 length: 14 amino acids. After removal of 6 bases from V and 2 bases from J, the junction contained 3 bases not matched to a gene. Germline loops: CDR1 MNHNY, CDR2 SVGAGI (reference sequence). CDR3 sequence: CASRGQGKNYGYTF. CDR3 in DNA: TGTGCCAGCAGGGGACAGGGGAAGAACTATGGCTACACCTTC.

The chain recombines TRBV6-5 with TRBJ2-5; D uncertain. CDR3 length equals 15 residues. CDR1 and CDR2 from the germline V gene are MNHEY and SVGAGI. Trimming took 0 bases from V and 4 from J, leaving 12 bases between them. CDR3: CASSYSRRFPETQYF. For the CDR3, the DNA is TGTGCCAGCAGTTACTCGAGAAGATTCCCAGAGACCCAGTACTTC.

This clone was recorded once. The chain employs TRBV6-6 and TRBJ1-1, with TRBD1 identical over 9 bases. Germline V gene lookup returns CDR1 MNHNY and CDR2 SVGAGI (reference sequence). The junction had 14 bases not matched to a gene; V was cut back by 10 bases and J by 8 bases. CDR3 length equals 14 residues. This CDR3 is CATSTGTGTEEAFF. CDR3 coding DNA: TGTGCCACCTCGACCGGGACAGGGACCGAAGAAGCTTTCTTT.

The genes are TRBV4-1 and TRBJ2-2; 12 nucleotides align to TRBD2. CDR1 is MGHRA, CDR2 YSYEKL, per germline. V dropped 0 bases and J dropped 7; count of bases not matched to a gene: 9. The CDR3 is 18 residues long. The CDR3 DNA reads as TGCGCCAGCAGCCAAGAGCTAGCGGGAGGGGCCGCGGGCGGGGAGCTGTTTTTT. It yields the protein CASSQELAGGAAGGELFF.

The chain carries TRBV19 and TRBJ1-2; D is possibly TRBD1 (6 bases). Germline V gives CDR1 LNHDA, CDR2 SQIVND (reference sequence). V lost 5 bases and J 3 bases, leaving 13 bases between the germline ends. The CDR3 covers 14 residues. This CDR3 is CASSGTGNDYGYTF. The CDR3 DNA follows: TGTGCCAGTAGTGGCACAGGGAATGACTATGGCTACACCTTC.

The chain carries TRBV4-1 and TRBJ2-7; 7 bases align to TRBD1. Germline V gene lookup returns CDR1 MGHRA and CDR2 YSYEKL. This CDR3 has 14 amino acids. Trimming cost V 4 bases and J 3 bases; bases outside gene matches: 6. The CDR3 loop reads CASSPNRGVYEQYF. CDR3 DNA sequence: TGCGCCAGCAGCCCAAACAGGGGAGTCTACGAGCAGTACTTC.

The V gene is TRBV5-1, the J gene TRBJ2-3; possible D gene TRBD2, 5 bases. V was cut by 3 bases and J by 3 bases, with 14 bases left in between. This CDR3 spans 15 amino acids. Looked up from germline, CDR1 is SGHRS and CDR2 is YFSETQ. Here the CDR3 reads CASSSAGVPTDTQYF. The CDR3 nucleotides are TGCGCCAGCAGCTCGGCCGGGGTCCCGACAGATACGCAGTATTTT.

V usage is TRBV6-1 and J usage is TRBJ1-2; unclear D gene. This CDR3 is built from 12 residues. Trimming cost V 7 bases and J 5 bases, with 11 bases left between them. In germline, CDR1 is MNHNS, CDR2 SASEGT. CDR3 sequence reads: CASNWANYGYTF. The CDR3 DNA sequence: TGTGCCAGCAACTGGGCGAATTATGGCTACACCTTC.

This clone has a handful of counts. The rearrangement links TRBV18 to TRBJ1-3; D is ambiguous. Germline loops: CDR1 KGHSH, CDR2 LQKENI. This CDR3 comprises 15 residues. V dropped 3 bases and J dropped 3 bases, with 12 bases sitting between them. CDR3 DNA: TGTGCCAGCTCACCCCCGGGTTTTTATGGAAACACCATATATTTT. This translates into CASSPPGFYGNTIYF.

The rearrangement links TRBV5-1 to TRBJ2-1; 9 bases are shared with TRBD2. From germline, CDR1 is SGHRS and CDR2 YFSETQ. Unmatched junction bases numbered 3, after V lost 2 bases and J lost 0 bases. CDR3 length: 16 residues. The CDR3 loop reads CASSFVAGDSYNEQFF. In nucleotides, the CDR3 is TGCGCCAGCAGCTTCGTAGCGGGGGACTCCTACAATGAGCAGTTCTTC.

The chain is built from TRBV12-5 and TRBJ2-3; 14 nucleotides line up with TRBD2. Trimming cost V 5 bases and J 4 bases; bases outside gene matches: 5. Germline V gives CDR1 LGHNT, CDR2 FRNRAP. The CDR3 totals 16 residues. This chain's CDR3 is CASGKGLAGVSDTQYF. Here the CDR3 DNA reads TGTGCTAGTGGTAAGGGACTAGCGGGAGTTTCAGATACGCAGTATTTT.

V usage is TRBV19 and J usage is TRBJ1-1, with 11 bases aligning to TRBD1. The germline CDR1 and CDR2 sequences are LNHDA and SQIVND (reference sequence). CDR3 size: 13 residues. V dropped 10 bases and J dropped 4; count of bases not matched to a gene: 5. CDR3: CATGTGGFTEAFF. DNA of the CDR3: TGTGCCACCGGGACAGGGGGGTTCACTGAAGCTTTCTTT.

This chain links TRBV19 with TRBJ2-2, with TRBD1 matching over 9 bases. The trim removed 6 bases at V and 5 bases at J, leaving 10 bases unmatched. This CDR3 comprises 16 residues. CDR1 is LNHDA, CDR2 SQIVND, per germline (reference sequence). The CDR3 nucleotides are TGTGCCAGTAGGTTTGGAACAGGGGGCGGGACCGGGGAGCTGTTTTTT. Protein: CASRFGTGGGTGELFF.

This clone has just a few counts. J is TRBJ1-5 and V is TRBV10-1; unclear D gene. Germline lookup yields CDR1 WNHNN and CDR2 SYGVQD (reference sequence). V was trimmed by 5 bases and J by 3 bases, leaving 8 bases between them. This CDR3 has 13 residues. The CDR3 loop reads CASSSGINQPQHF. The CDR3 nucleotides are TGCGCCAGCAGTTCGGGGATCAATCAGCCCCAGCATTTT.

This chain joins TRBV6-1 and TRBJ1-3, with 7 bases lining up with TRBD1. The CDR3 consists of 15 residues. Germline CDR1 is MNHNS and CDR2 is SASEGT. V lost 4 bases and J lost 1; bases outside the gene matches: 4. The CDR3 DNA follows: TGTGCCAGCAGTGTCCGACAGGGATCTGGAAACACCATATATTTT. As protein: CASSVRQGSGNTIYF.

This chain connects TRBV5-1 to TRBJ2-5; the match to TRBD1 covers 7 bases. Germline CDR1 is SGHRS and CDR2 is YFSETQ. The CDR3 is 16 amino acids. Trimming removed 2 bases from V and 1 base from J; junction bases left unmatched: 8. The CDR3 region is CASSFLADRAQETQYF. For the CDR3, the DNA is TGCGCCAGCAGCTTTCTAGCCGACAGGGCCCAAGAGACCCAGTACTTC.

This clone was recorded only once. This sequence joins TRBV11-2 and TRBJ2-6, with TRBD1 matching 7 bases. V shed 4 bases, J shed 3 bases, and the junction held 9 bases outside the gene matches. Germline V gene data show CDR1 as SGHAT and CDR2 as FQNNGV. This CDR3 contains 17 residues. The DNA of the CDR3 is TGTGCCAGCAGCTCTTACAGGGGTAGAGGTGGGGCCAACGTCCTGACTTTC. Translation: CASSSYRGRGGANVLTF.

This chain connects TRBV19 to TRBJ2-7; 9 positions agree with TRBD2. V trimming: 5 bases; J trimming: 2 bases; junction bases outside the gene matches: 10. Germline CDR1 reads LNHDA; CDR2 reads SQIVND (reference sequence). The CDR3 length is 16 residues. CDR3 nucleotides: TGTGCCAGTAGTTCGACCGGGACTAGCAGAGCCTACGAGCAGTACTTC. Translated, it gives CASSSTGTSRAYEQYF.

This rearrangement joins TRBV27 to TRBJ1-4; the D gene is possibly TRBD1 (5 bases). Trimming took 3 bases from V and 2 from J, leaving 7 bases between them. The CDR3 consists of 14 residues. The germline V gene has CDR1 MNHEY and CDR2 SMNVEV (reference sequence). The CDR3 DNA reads TGTGCCAGCAGTTTTGACAGTACTAATGAAAAACTGTTTTTT. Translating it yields CASSFDSTNEKLFF. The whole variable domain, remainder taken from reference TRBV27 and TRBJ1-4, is EAQVTQNPRYLITVTGKKLTVTCSQNMNHEYMSWYRQDPGLGLRQIYYSMNVEVTDKGDVPEGYKVSRKEKRNFPLILESPSPNQTSLYFCASSFDSTNEKLFFGSGTQLSVL.

CDR3 protein: CASSLAGNLGNTIYF. CDR3 nucleotide sequence: TGTGCCAGCAGCTTAGCAGGGAATCTCGGAAACACCATATATTTT. The genes are TRBV11-2 and TRBJ1-3, with D possibly being TRBD1 (5 bases). CDR1 is SGHAT and CDR2 is FQNNGV in the germline V gene. V dropped 1 base and J dropped 4 bases, with 11 bases sitting between them. The CDR3 consists of 15 residues.